The source of this TCR beta chain is a study of T cell responses to AZD1222 COVID-19 vaccine. Pooled samples include second doses given at about 4 or 12 weeks. About this clone itself: The antigen remains unidentified.

Clones were read by immunoSEQ multiplex PCR, and TCRdb kept only the in-frame ones, dropping some. The profile covers about 75,000 clones, with roughly 84% appearing a single time and less than 20% taken by the ten largest. General study findings and limits: Clonal diversity may have been underestimated in mostly white British donors.

Sequences were derived from peripheral blood, sampled 28 days after the second AZD1222 dose. This sequence originates from an adult who received the AZD1222 COVID-19 vaccine.

The CDR3 is CAWTAGEQPQHF. The CDR3 coding sequence is TGTGCCTGGACCGCCGGGGAACAGCCCCAGCATTTT. The J gene is TRBJ1-5, the V gene TRBV30; D is unclear. The CDR3 has 12 residues. Germline values: CDR1 GTSNPN, CDR2 SVGIG (reference sequence). V lost 4 bases and J 7 bases, leaving 11 bases between the germline ends. Drawing the rest from reference TRBV30 and TRBJ1-5, the complete variable domain is SQTIHQWPATLVQPVGSPLSLECTVEGTSNPNLYWYRQAAGRGLQLLFYSVGIGQISSEVPQNLSASRPQDRQFILSSKKLLLSDSGFYLCAWTAGEQPQHFGDGTRLSIL.